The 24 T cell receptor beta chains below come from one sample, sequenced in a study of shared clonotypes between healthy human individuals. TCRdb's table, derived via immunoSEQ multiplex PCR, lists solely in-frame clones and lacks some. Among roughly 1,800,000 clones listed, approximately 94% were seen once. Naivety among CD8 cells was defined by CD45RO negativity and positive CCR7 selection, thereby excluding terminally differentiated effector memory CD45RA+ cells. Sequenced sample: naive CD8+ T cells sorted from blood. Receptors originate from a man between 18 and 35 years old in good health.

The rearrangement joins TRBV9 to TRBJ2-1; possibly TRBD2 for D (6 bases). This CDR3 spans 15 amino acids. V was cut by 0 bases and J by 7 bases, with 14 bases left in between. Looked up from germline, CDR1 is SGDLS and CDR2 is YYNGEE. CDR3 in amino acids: CASSVDGGGGNEQFF. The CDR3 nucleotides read TGTGCCAGCAGCGTAGACGGGGGAGGTGGAAATGAGCAGTTCTTC.

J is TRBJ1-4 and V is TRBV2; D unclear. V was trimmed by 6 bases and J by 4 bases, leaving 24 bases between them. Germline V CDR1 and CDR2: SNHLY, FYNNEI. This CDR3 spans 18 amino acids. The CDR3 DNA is TGTGCCAGCAGCGGAGATGGGGAGGCAGGATCTTATAATGAAAAACTGTTTTTT. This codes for CASSGDGEAGSYNEKLFF.

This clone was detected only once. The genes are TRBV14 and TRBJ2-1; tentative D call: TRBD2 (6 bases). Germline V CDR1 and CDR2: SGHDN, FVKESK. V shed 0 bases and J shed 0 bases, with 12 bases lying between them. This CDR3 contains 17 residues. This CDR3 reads CASSQEEGRYSYNEQFF. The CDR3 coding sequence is TGTGCCAGCAGCCAAGAGGAGGGGAGGTACTCCTACAATGAGCAGTTCTTC.

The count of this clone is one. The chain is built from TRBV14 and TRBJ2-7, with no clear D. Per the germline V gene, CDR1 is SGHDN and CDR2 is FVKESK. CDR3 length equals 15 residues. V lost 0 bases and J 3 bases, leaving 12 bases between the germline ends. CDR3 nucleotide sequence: TGTGCCAGCAGCCAAGATTCAAGGGTGATCTACGAGCAGTACTTC. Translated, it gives CASSQDSRVIYEQYF.

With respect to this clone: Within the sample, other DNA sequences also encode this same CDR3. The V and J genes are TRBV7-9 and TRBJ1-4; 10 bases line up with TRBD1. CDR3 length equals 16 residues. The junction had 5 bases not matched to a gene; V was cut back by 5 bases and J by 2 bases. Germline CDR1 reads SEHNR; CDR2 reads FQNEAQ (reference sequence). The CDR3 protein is CASSPGQGGTNEKLFF. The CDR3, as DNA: TGTGCCAGCAGCCCCGGACAGGGGGGGACTAATGAAAAACTGTTTTTT.

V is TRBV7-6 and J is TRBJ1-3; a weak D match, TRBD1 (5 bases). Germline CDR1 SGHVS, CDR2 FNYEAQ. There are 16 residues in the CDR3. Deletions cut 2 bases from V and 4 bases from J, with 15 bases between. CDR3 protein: CASSLTGHGRGNTIYF. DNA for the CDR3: TGTGCCAGCAGCTTAACAGGACACGGAAGGGGAAACACCATATATTTT.

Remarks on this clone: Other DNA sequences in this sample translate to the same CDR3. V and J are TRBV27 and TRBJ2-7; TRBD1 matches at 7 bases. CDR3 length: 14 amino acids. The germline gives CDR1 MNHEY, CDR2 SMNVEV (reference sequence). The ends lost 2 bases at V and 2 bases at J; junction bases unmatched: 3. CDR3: CASSLGGTAYEQYF. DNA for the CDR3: TGTGCCAGCAGTTTAGGTGGGACAGCCTACGAGCAGTACTTC.

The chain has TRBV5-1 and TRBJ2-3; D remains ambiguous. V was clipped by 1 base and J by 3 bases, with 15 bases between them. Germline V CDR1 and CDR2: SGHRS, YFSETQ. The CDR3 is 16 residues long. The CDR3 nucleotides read TGCGCCAGCAGCTTGATCGGCCAGCCTCAGACAGATACGCAGTATTTT. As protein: CASSLIGQPQTDTQYF.

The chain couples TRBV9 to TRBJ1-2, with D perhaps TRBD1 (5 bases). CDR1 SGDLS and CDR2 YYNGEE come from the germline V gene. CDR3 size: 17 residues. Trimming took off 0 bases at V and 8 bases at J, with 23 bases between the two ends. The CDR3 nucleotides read TGTGCCAGCAGCGTAGACAGGCAGGGAGGAGGAGCGGGCGGCTACACCTTC. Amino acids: CASSVDRQGGGAGGYTF.

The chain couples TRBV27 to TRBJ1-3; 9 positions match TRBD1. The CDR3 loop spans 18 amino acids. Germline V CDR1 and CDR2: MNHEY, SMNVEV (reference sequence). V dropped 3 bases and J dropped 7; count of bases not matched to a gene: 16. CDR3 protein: CASSFQVPIQGAPNTIYF. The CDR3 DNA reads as TGTGCCAGCAGTTTTCAAGTACCGATACAGGGGGCTCCGAACACCATATATTTT.

The CDR3 DNA sequence: TGTGCCAGCAGCCGGGGGCCGCTGGAGGCCCAGTACTTC. Its translation: CASSRGPLEAQYF. The genes are TRBV6-5 and TRBJ2-5; TRBD1 or TRBD2 may be the D gene (6 bases each). The CDR3 consists of 13 residues. Germline values: CDR1 MNHEY, CDR2 SVGAGI. The germline V and J ends were trimmed by 6 bases and 9 bases, with 17 bases remaining between them.

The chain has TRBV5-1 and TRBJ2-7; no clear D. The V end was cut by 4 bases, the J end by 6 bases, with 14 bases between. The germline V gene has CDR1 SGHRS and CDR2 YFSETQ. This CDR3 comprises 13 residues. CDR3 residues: CASSQPPLAEQYF. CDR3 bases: TGCGCCAGCAGCCAACCGCCTCTGGCCGAGCAGTACTTC.

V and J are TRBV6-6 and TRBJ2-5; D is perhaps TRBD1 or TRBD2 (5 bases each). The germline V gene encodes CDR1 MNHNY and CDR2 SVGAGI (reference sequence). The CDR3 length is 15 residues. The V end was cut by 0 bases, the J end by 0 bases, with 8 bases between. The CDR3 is CASSYSEGYQETQYF. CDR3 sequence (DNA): TGTGCCAGCAGTTACTCAGAGGGGTACCAAGAGACCCAGTACTTC.

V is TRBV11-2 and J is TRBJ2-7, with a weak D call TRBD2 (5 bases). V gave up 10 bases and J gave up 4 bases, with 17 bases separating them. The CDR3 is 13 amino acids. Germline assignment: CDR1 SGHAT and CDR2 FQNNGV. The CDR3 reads CATALRPGYEQYF. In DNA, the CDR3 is TGTGCCACCGCTTTGCGGCCGGGATACGAGCAGTACTTC. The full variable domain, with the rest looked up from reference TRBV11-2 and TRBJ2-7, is EAGVAQSPRYKIIEKRQSVAFWCNPISGHATLYWYQQILGQGPKLLIQFQNNGVVDDSQLPKDRFSAERLKGVDSTLKIQPAKLEDSAVYLCATALRPGYEQYFGPGTRLTVT.

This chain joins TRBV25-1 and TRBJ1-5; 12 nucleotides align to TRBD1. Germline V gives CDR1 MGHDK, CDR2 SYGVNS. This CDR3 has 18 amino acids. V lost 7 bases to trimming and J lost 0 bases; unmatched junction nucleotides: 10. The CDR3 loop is CASNNSGQGAFSNQPQHF. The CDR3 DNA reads TGTGCCAGCAATAATTCGGGACAGGGGGCGTTTAGCAATCAGCCCCAGCATTTT.

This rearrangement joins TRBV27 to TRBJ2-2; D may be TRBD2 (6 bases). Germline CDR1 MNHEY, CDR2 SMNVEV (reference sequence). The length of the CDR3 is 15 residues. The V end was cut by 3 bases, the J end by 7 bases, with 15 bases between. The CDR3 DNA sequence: TGTGCCAGCAGTTTTTCGGGGGAGTGGGGCGGGGAGCTGTTTTTT. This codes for CASSFSGEWGGELFF.

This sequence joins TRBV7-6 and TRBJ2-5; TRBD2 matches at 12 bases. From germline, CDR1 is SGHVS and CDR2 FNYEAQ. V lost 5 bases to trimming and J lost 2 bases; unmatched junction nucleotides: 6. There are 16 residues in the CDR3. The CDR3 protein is CASSLGLAGIQETQYF. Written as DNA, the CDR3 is TGTGCCAGCAGCCTCGGACTAGCGGGGATACAAGAGACCCAGTACTTC.

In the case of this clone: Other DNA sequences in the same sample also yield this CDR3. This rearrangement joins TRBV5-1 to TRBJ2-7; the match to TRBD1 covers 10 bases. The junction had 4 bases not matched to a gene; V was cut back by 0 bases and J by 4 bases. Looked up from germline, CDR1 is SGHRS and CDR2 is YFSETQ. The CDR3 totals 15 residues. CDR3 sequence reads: CASSLGQGARYEQYF. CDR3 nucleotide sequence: TGCGCCAGCAGCTTGGGACAGGGGGCGCGGTACGAGCAGTACTTC.

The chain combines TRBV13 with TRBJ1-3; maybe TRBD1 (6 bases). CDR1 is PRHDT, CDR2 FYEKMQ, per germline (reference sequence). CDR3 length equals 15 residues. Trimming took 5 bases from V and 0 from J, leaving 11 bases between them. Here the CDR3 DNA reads TGTGCCAGCAGCCGTAGGGGGAGCTCTGGAAACACCATATATTTT. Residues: CASSRRGSSGNTIYF. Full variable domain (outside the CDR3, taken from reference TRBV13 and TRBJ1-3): AAGVIQSPRHLIKEKRETATLKCYPIPRHDTVYWYQQGPGQDPQFLISFYEKMQSDKGSIPDRFSAQQFSDYHSELNMSSLELGDSALYFCASSRRGSSGNTIYFGEGSWLTVV.

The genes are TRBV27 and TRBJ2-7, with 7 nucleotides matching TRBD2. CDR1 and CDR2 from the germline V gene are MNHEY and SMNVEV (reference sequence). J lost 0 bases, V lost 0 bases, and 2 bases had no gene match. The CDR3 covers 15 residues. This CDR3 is CASSLSSGASYEQYF. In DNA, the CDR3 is TGTGCCAGCAGTTTATCCAGCGGGGCCTCCTACGAGCAGTACTTC.

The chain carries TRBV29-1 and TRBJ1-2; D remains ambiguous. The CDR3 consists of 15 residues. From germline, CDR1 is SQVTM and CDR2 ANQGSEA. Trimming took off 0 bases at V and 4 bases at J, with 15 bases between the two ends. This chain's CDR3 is CSVEDPRQGIYGYTF. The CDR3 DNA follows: TGCAGCGTTGAAGATCCTAGACAAGGAATCTATGGCTACACCTTC.

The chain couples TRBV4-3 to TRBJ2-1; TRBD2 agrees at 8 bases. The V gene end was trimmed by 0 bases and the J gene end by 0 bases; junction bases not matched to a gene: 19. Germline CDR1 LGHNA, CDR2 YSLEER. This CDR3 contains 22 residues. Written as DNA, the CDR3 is TGCGCCAGCAGCCAAGATCGGGGGTATGTGTTAGCGGGACTTAGCTCCTACAATGAGCAGTTCTTC. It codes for CASSQDRGYVLAGLSSYNEQFF.

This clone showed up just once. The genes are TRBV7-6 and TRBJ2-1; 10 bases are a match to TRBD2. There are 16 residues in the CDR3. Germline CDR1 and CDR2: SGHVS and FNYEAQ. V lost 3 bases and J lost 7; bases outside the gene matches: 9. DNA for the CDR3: TGTGCCAGCAGCTTTAGGCTAGCGGGGGAGAGGAATGAGCAGTTCTTC. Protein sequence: CASSFRLAGERNEQFF.

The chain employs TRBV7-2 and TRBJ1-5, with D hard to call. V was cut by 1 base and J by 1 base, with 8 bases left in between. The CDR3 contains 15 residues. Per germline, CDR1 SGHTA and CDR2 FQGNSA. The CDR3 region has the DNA TGTGCCAGCAGCTTAGGCACCCTCAGCAATCAGCCCCAGCATTTT. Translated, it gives CASSLGTLSNQPQHF.